This entry lists 32 T cell receptor beta chains sequenced from one sample in a study of cytomegalovirus exposure and HLA in healthy donors. 60 Vbeta and 13 Jbeta primers were used in PCR. Here immunoSEQ multiplex PCR was the method, and the copy in TCRdb shows in-frame clones only, minus some. The sample lists 150,000 to 200,000 clones; around 82% were seen once. What was sequenced was PBMCs. These receptors came from a woman aged 50 to 60 in good health and CMV-seropositive.

The CDR3 is CASSFTHQETQYF. The CDR3 DNA reads TGCGCCAGCAGCTTCACTCATCAAGAGACCCAGTACTTC. The rearrangement uses TRBV5-1 and TRBJ2-5; the D is unclear. This CDR3 is 13 amino acids long. CDR1 is SGHRS and CDR2 is YFSETQ in the germline V gene. V lost 2 bases and J lost 2, with 7 bases in between.

The J gene is TRBJ2-1, the V gene TRBV4-1; a weak D match, TRBD2 (5 bases). Germline V gene data show CDR1 as MGHRA and CDR2 as YSYEKL. The CDR3 spans 12 residues. Deletions cut 5 bases from V and 13 bases from J, with 15 bases between. Here the CDR3 reads CASSSPLRVQFF. CDR3 DNA sequence: TGCGCCAGCAGCTCCCCTTTGCGGGTTCAGTTCTTC.

V usage is TRBV2 and J usage is TRBJ1-1; D uncertain. The CDR3 covers 11 residues. The V gene lost 6 bases and the J gene lost 5 bases, with 7 bases spanning the gap. From germline, CDR1 is SNHLY and CDR2 FYNNEI. The CDR3 sequence: CASREYTEAFF. The CDR3 region has the DNA TGTGCCAGCAGGGAATATACTGAAGCTTTCTTT.

The CDR3 region is CASSIAYGGAYTGELFF. CDR3 sequence (DNA): TGTGCCAGTAGTATAGCATACGGGGGGGCTTACACCGGGGAGCTGTTTTTT. The J gene is TRBJ2-2, the V gene TRBV19, with TRBD2 identical over 8 bases. The CDR3 contains 17 residues. Germline V gene data show CDR1 as LNHDA and CDR2 as SQIVND (reference sequence). V shed 1 base, J shed 3 bases, and the junction held 7 bases outside the gene matches.

This clone was counted only a few times. The chain employs TRBV5-5 and TRBJ2-7, with TRBD1 matching over 12 bases. V was clipped by 3 bases and J by 11 bases; unmatched bases: 9. Looked up from germline, CDR1 is SGHKS and CDR2 is YYEKEE (reference sequence). The CDR3 spans 14 residues. In nucleotides, the CDR3 is TGTGCCAGCAGCTACGGGACAGGGGGCCATGTGGAGTACTTC. This translates into CASSYGTGGHVEYF.

The chain is built from TRBV29-1 and TRBJ1-3; D gene uncertain. Germline V gives CDR1 SQVTM, CDR2 ANQGSEA. The CDR3 is made up of 16 amino acids. The V end was cut by 0 bases, the J end by 0 bases, with 12 bases between. The CDR3 DNA reads TGCAGCGTTGAAGATTCCCACGTGAGCTCTGGAAACACCATATATTTT. It encodes CSVEDSHVSSGNTIYF.

A single count supports this clone. V usage is TRBV6-5 and J usage is TRBJ1-1; the D gene is possibly TRBD1 (6 bases). Germline V CDR1 and CDR2: MNHEY, SVGAGI. With 0 bases removed from V and 5 bases from J, the gap between germline ends came to 10 bases. The CDR3 runs 14 residues. The CDR3 sequence is CASSYSGGLTEAFF. In DNA form, the CDR3 reads TGTGCCAGCAGTTACTCGGGGGGGCTGACTGAAGCTTTCTTT.

The V call is TRBV19, the J call TRBJ1-1; tentatively, D is TRBD1 (5 bases). CDR1 is LNHDA, CDR2 SQIVND, per germline (reference sequence). The CDR3 runs to 14 residues. The V and J ends lost 3 bases and 8 bases respectively, with 16 bases between them. The CDR3 reads CASSMDYAQGEAFF. In nucleotides, the CDR3 is TGTGCCAGTAGTATGGATTATGCCCAGGGCGAAGCTTTCTTT. The full variable domain, in which reference TRBV19 and TRBJ1-1 provide the parts outside the CDR3, is DGGITQSPKYLFRKEGQNVTLSCEQNLNHDAMYWYRQDPGQGLRLIYYSQIVNDFQKGDIAEGYSVSREKKESFPLTVTSAQKNPTAFYLCASSMDYAQGEAFFGQGTRLTVV.

V and J are TRBV11-2 and TRBJ2-2; TRBD2 is a possible D gene (6 bases). Trimming removed 8 bases from V and 2 bases from J, with 9 bases in between. This CDR3 has 13 residues. Germline V CDR1 and CDR2: SGHAT, FQNNGV. The CDR3 DNA reads TGTGCCAGCGGAGGGACCAACACCGGGGAGCTGTTTTTT. It encodes CASGGTNTGELFF.

The DNA of the CDR3 is TGTGCCACCCTCCTCGGGTGGAACTATGGCTACACCTTC. Amino acid sequence: CATLLGWNYGYTF. J is TRBJ1-2 and V is TRBV2; D gene ambiguous. V was cut by 10 bases and J by 2 bases, with 14 bases left in between. The germline CDR1 and CDR2 sequences are SNHLY and FYNNEI. There are 13 residues in the CDR3.

This rearrangement joins TRBV2 to TRBJ1-1; D is unresolved. Per germline, CDR1 SNHLY and CDR2 FYNNEI. The CDR3 has 12 residues. V was shortened by 6 bases and J by 6 bases, with 11 bases between the two germline ends. The CDR3, as DNA: TGTGCCAGCAGGTGGGAGGGCGCTGAAGCTTTCTTT. It yields the protein CASRWEGAEAFF. Full variable domain (rest looked up from reference TRBV2 and TRBJ1-1): EPEVTQTPSHQVTQMGQEVILRCVPISNHLYFYWYRQILGQKVEFLVSFYNNEISEKSEIFDDQFSVERPDGSNFTLKIRSTKLEDSAMYFCASRWEGAEAFFGQGTRLTVV.

This clone was observed a handful of times. The V and J genes are TRBV9 and TRBJ1-4; the D is unclear. There are 15 residues in the CDR3. Germline CDR1 SGDLS, CDR2 YYNGEE. Deletions cut 2 bases from V and 3 bases from J, with 11 bases between. CDR3 coding DNA: TGTGCCAGCAGCGTCGGAGGTTCGGCTAATGAAAAACTGTTTTTT. Amino acid sequence: CASSVGGSANEKLFF.

V usage is TRBV30 and J usage is TRBJ2-5, with D perhaps matching TRBD1 (6 bases). This CDR3 is 13 amino acids long. Per the germline V gene, CDR1 is GTSNPN and CDR2 is SVGIG (reference sequence). Trimming removed 5 bases at V and 2 bases at J, with 12 bases between. The CDR3 here is CAWEGVAQETQYF. The DNA for the CDR3 is TGTGCCTGGGAGGGGGTAGCTCAAGAGACCCAGTACTTC.

The chain employs TRBV7-9 and TRBJ2-7, with D perhaps matching TRBD1 (6 bases). The germline gives CDR1 SEHNR, CDR2 FQNEAQ (reference sequence). The CDR3 runs to 15 residues. Trimming stripped 4 bases from V and 1 base from J, with 14 bases between. The CDR3 DNA reads as TGTGCCAGCAGCTCCTTTCCCGGGACATCCTACGAGCAGTACTTC. This encodes CASSSFPGTSYEQYF.

The chain joins TRBV6-1 to TRBJ1-3; 7 bases are shared with TRBD1. Germline V gives CDR1 MNHNS, CDR2 SASEGT. The CDR3 is 14 residues long. Trimming removed 7 bases from V and 1 base from J; junction bases left unmatched: 4. The CDR3 nucleotides are TGTGCCAGCACCGAGGGGGCATCTGGAAACACCATATATTTT. Translated: CASTEGASGNTIYF.

The rearrangement uses TRBV21-1 and TRBJ1-2; the table's D call of TRBD1 was not tested on the DNA. TRBV21-1 is reported as a pseudogene. The CDR3 is made up of 18 amino acids. The CDR3 loop is CASSKRWDRKRRSYGYTF. In DNA, the CDR3 is TGTGCCAGCAGCAAAAGATGGGACAGAAAGAGGAGGTCCTATGGCTACACCTTC.

The rearrangement uses TRBV7-2 and TRBJ2-7; the D is unclear. CDR1 is SGHTA and CDR2 is FQGNSA in the germline V gene. The CDR3 has 16 residues. V lost 5 bases and J 0 bases, leaving 17 bases between the germline ends. In DNA form, the CDR3 reads TGTGCCAGCAGCCCGATGAGGTCGGGTATCTCCTACGAGCAGTACTTC. It codes for CASSPMRSGISYEQYF.

This chain uses TRBV4-1 with TRBJ2-1, with a possible D match to TRBD1 (5 bases). The CDR3 totals 14 residues. V was clipped by 0 bases and J by 8 bases, with 11 bases between them. Germline CDR1 reads MGHRA; CDR2 reads YSYEKL. Written as DNA, the CDR3 is TGCGCCAGCAGCCAAGACCCCAGGGAATATGAGCAGTTCTTC. Protein product: CASSQDPREYEQFF.

The chain links TRBV7-2 to TRBJ2-5, with 9 bases lining up with TRBD2. The closer fit of TRBJ2-7 to the DNA end suggests the J call may be wrong. Germline CDR1 reads SGHTA; CDR2 reads FQGNSA. The CDR3 has 17 residues. CDR3 DNA sequence: TGTGCCAGCAGCCCGGGACTAGCATTAGGGCAGGCCTACGAGCAGTACTTC. This encodes CASSPGLALGQAYEQYF.

This rearrangement joins TRBV6-4 to TRBJ2-1; 11 bases map to TRBD1. This CDR3 region has 15 residues. The germline V gene encodes CDR1 MRHNA and CDR2 SNTAGT. J lost 5 bases, V lost 3 bases, and 3 bases had no gene match. CDR3 loop: CASSEGQGGHNEQFF. CDR3 nucleotides: TGTGCCAGCAGTGAGGGACAGGGGGGACACAATGAGCAGTTCTTC.

The V call is TRBV6-5, the J call TRBJ1-5; D is unresolved. From germline, CDR1 is MNHEY and CDR2 SVGAGI. The CDR3 runs 13 residues. Trimming took 6 bases from V and 5 from J, leaving 11 bases between them. CDR3 region: CASRRSRYQPQHF. CDR3 nucleotides: TGTGCCAGCAGGAGGAGCAGATATCAGCCCCAGCATTTT.

This sequence joins TRBV5-1 and TRBJ2-1, with D perhaps matching TRBD2 (6 bases). Germline V gene data show CDR1 as SGHRS and CDR2 as YFSETQ. This CDR3 spans 15 amino acids. The V end lost 3 bases, the J end lost 5 bases, and 15 bases lay between the germline ends. CDR3 sequence (DNA): TGCGCCAGCAGCTGGGGAGGTGGGGTAAACAATGAGCAGTTCTTC. Residues: CASSWGGGVNNEQFF. Drawing the rest from reference TRBV5-1 and TRBJ2-1, the complete variable domain is KAGVTQTPRYLIKTRGQQVTLSCSPISGHRSVSWYQQTPGQGLQFLFEYFSETQRNKGNFPGRFSGRQFSNSRSEMNVSTLELGDSALYLCASSWGGGVNNEQFFGPGTRLTVL.

This chain connects TRBV6-5 to TRBJ1-4; 7 bases fit TRBD1. Trimming at V came to 6 bases and at J to 10 bases, leaving 14 bases not matched to a gene. The CDR3 is 15 amino acids. The germline CDR1 and CDR2 sequences are MNHEY and SVGAGI. The DNA of the CDR3 is TGTGCCAGCAGCTCCTCGGGGACAGCTACTCCAAAACTGTTTTTT. Its translation is CASSSSGTATPKLFF.

The chain employs TRBV30 and TRBJ1-2; TRBD1 aligns across 11 bases. V trimming: 0 bases; J trimming: 7 bases; junction bases outside the gene matches: 7. CDR1 is GTSNPN and CDR2 is SVGIG in the germline V gene (reference sequence). The CDR3 covers 15 residues. The CDR3 reads CAWSVLDRGLAGYTF. The CDR3 coding sequence is TGTGCCTGGAGTGTACTGGACAGGGGGCTGGCTGGCTACACCTTC.

The chain couples TRBV10-3 to TRBJ1-1, with D possibly TRBD1 on 5 matching bases. The CDR3 extends over 14 amino acids. V lost 5 bases and J lost 4, with 14 bases in between. The germline V gene has CDR1 ENHRY and CDR2 SYGVKD. The CDR3 protein is CAISLDGGATEAFF. The DNA of the CDR3 is TGTGCCATCAGTCTCGACGGAGGGGCCACTGAAGCTTTCTTT.

Remarks on this clone: A read error may produce the germline difference seen at one junction end. The CDR3 loop reads CTSSSQTVQGAQYF. In nucleotides, the CDR3 is TGCACCAGCAGCTCCCAGACCGTCCAAGGGGCCCAGTACTTC. The gene calls are TRBV5-1 and TRBJ2-5; D is perhaps TRBD1 (5 bases). Germline V gene lookup returns CDR1 SGHRS and CDR2 YFSETQ. CDR3 length: 14 amino acids.

The rearrangement uses TRBV30 and TRBJ2-1; 12 nucleotides line up with TRBD2. The germline gives CDR1 GTSNPN, CDR2 SVGIG (reference sequence). The CDR3 has 15 residues. The J segment lost 5 bases and the V segment lost 2 bases, leaving 4 bases of the junction unmatched. The CDR3 protein is CAWSLRLAGDNEQFF. CDR3 DNA sequence: TGTGCCTGGAGTCTAAGACTAGCGGGGGACAATGAGCAGTTCTTC.

J is TRBJ2-7 and V is TRBV5-1; 7 bases map to TRBD1. After removal of 0 bases from V and 5 bases from J, the junction contained 5 bases not matched to a gene. Germline CDR1 is SGHRS and CDR2 is YFSETQ. The CDR3 contains 14 residues. The CDR3 DNA reads TGCGCCAGCAGCTTGGGAGGGGGCAGCGACGAGCAGTACTTC. Amino acid sequence: CASSLGGGSDEQYF.

The CDR3, as DNA: TGTGCCAGCAGCTATTGGGAGGTCCCCAGGCCCCAGCATTTT. Protein product: CASSYWEVPRPQHF. This chain uses TRBV5-6 with TRBJ1-5; no clear D gene. Germline lookup yields CDR1 SGHDT and CDR2 YYEEEE. The CDR3 contains 14 residues. V lost 3 bases to trimming and J lost 9 bases, with 16 bases between them.

The chain carries TRBV29-1 and TRBJ1-1, with D tentatively TRBD1 (5 bases). Germline values: CDR1 SQVTM, CDR2 ANQGSEA. V was trimmed by 7 bases and J by 1 base, leaving 19 bases between them. The CDR3 runs to 15 residues. The CDR3 sequence: CSAKPTGGGNTEAFF. DNA for the CDR3: TGCAGCGCTAAACCTACGGGGGGTGGGAACACTGAAGCTTTCTTT. The full variable domain, completed using reference TRBV29-1 and TRBJ1-1, is SAVISQKPSRDICQRGTSLTIQCQVDSQVTMMFWYRQQPGQSLTLIATANQGSEATYESGFVIDKFPISRPNLTFSTLTVSNMSPEDSSIYLCSAKPTGGGNTEAFFGQGTRLTVV.

The chain employs TRBV19 and TRBJ1-5, with D possibly matching TRBD1 (6 bases). V lost 4 bases, J lost 0 bases, and 10 bases lay in between. The length of the CDR3 is 15 residues. CDR1 and CDR2 from the germline V gene are LNHDA and SQIVND (reference sequence). The CDR3, as DNA: TGTGCCAGTAGTACTCACAGGGTTAGCAATCAGCCCCAGCATTTT. Translated: CASSTHRVSNQPQHF.

This clone was found once. This chain links TRBV30 with TRBJ2-3, with 8 nucleotides matching TRBD2. The CDR3 runs to 15 residues. After removal of 0 bases from V and 0 bases from J, the junction contained 2 bases not matched to a gene. Germline CDR1 reads GTSNPN; CDR2 reads SVGIG (reference sequence). The CDR3 region has the DNA TGTGCCTGGAGTGTACTAGCGGCTAGCACAGATACGCAGTATTTT. It translates to CAWSVLAASTDTQYF. Based on the CDR3 plus reference TRBV30 and TRBJ2-3, the full variable domain is SQTIHQWPATLVQPVGSPLSLECTVEGTSNPNLYWYRQAAGRGLQLLFYSVGIGQISSEVPQNLSASRPQDRQFILSSKKLLLSDSGFYLCAWSVLAASTDTQYFGPGTRLTVL.